One and the same sample provided the 27 T cell receptor beta chains below, sequenced in a study of shared clonotypes between healthy human individuals. TCRdb's table, derived via immunoSEQ multiplex PCR, lists solely in-frame clones and lacks some. The sample has some 2,500,000 clones, under 95% seen once. Sequencing input: naive CD4+ T cells from PBMCs. Sample subset: CD45RA+ positively selected. The receptors come from a man aged 18 to 30 in good health. Some clones in this sample may be carry-over from other donors' samples.

This clone was seen only a few times. The chain has TRBV18 and TRBJ2-1, with 7 bases that match TRBD2. The germline V gene encodes CDR1 KGHSH and CDR2 LQKENI. CDR3 length equals 16 residues. The V segment lost 3 bases and the J segment 0 bases; nucleotides outside the gene matches: 5. The chain's CDR3 is CASSPPRTSSYNEQFF. Written as DNA, the CDR3 is TGTGCCAGCTCACCCCCCCGGACTAGCTCCTACAATGAGCAGTTCTTC.

The chain couples TRBV28 to TRBJ1-5, with D uncertain. The germline V gene has CDR1 MDHEN and CDR2 SYDVKM. CDR3 length: 15 residues. V dropped 3 bases and J dropped 0 bases, with 9 bases sitting between them. Here the CDR3 reads CASSFWGDSNQPQHF. The CDR3 DNA sequence: TGTGCCAGCAGTTTTTGGGGAGATAGCAATCAGCCCCAGCATTTT.

This clone is a singleton in its sample. The chain carries TRBV19 and TRBJ1-2; no reliable D call. This CDR3 has 14 amino acids. Germline V gene data show CDR1 as LNHDA and CDR2 as SQIVND (reference sequence). Trimming removed 5 bases from V and 6 bases from J, with 16 bases in between. The CDR3 region has the DNA TGTGCCAGTAGTCCCCGTCGAGGACCGGATGGCTACACCTTC. Protein product: CASSPRRGPDGYTF.

Only one count was recorded for this clone. The chain carries TRBV7-2 and TRBJ2-5, with D possibly being TRBD2 (5 bases). From germline, CDR1 is SGHTA and CDR2 FQGNSA. The V end was cut by 4 bases, the J end by 3 bases, with 9 bases between. This CDR3 contains 13 residues. The CDR3 DNA reads as TGTGCCAGCAGCTGGACTCAGGAAGAGACCCAGTACTTC. Its translation: CASSWTQEETQYF.

The chain couples TRBV5-4 to TRBJ2-7; possible D gene TRBD2, 5 bases. With 2 bases removed from V and 6 bases from J, the gap between germline ends came to 15 bases. The CDR3 loop spans 14 amino acids. Looked up from germline, CDR1 is SGHNT and CDR2 is YYREEE (reference sequence). DNA for the CDR3: TGTGCCAGCAGCTTTGCTCCCCAGGCGGGCGAGCAGTACTTC. It is translated as CASSFAPQAGEQYF.

The chain uses TRBV5-4 and TRBJ2-1; D assignment may be TRBD1 or TRBD2 (5 bases each). V shed 0 bases and J shed 2 bases, with 12 bases lying between them. The CDR3 covers 16 residues. Per the germline V gene, CDR1 is SGHNT and CDR2 is YYREEE (reference sequence). CDR3 region: CASSLAGRPAYNEQFF. DNA of the CDR3: TGTGCCAGCAGCTTGGCGGGACGGCCAGCCTACAATGAGCAGTTCTTC.

The chain uses TRBV5-6 and TRBJ1-2, with D possibly matching TRBD1 (5 bases). Between the trimmed V and J ends, which lost 0 bases and 5 bases, there was a span of 20 bases. The CDR3 sequence is 17 residues long. Per germline, CDR1 SGHDT and CDR2 YYEEEE. CDR3 region: CASSLAGGAGDWYGYTF. CDR3 DNA: TGTGCCAGCAGCTTGGCCGGTGGGGCGGGGGATTGGTATGGCTACACCTTC.

The chain joins TRBV19 to TRBJ2-2; 10 bases are shared with TRBD2. The CDR3 spans 16 residues. V trimming: 5 bases; J trimming: 5 bases; junction bases outside the gene matches: 8. Germline values: CDR1 LNHDA, CDR2 SQIVND (reference sequence). CDR3 bases: TGTGCCAGTAGTTTCCCCAGCGGGAGGGGGACCGGGGAGCTGTTTTTT. Residues: CASSFPSGRGTGELFF.

The chain employs TRBV11-2 and TRBJ1-2; 10 bases map to TRBD1. With V trimmed by 4 bases and J by 3 bases, 11 bases remained unmatched. Germline V lookup: CDR1 SGHAT, CDR2 FQNNGV. This CDR3 has 17 amino acids. The CDR3 DNA is TGTGCCAGCAGCTCCGACAGGGGGCGCGGGGGGGACTATGGCTACACCTTC. Translation: CASSSDRGRGGDYGYTF.

The V call is TRBV2, the J call TRBJ2-1; D gene uncertain. This CDR3 is 15 amino acids long. Trimming pared 2 bases from V and 6 bases from J, leaving 14 bases between. Germline loops: CDR1 SNHLY, CDR2 FYNNEI. CDR3 region: CASSESRVGSNEQFF. CDR3 nucleotide sequence: TGTGCCAGCAGTGAAAGCCGCGTAGGGTCCAATGAGCAGTTCTTC.

This CDR3 reads CATSRASGIYGYTF. CDR3 DNA: TGTGCCACCAGCAGAGCTTCTGGGATCTATGGCTACACCTTC. The chain combines TRBV15 with TRBJ1-2, with D unclear. V was pared by 1 base and J by 4 bases, with 10 bases between. CDR1 LNHNV and CDR2 YYDKDF come from the germline V gene (reference sequence). The CDR3 runs to 14 residues.

The V call is TRBV18, the J call TRBJ2-7; no definite D call. The CDR3 has 15 residues. Trimming shortened V by 1 base and J by 4 bases, and 14 bases separated the two germline ends. Germline-derived CDR1 and CDR2 are KGHSH and LQKENI. The DNA for the CDR3 is TGTGCCAGCTCACCACTCGGCACCTTCGTGTACGAGCAGTACTTC. This gives the protein CASSPLGTFVYEQYF.

The CDR3: CASSLGGTSGSAGELFF. In nucleotides, the CDR3 is TGTGCCAGCAGCTTGGGGGGGACTAGCGGGAGTGCCGGGGAGCTGTTTTTT. The chain carries TRBV5-4 and TRBJ2-2, with 14 positions matching TRBD2. The germline CDR1 and CDR2 sequences are SGHNT and YYREEE (reference sequence). The CDR3 length is 17 residues. J was trimmed by 6 bases and V by 0 bases; bases with no gene match: 4.

The rearrangement uses TRBV11-1 and TRBJ2-7; 9 bases map to TRBD1. Germline loops: CDR1 SGHAT, CDR2 FQDESV (reference sequence). This CDR3 is built from 14 residues. J gave up 3 bases and V 5 bases, and 5 bases lay outside the gene matches. Here the CDR3 reads CASSLQTGGYEQYF. CDR3 nucleotides: TGTGCCAGCAGCCTGCAGACAGGGGGCTACGAGCAGTACTTC.

The chain couples TRBV7-9 to TRBJ2-6; D remains unclear. V lost 2 bases and J lost 1, with 12 bases in between. The CDR3 sequence is 17 residues long. In germline, CDR1 is SEHNR, CDR2 FQNEAQ (reference sequence). The CDR3, as DNA: TGTGCCAGCAGCTTATGGTCAGGCGATTCTGGGGCCAACGTCCTGACTTTC. Translated: CASSLWSGDSGANVLTF.

The chain is built from TRBV9 and TRBJ1-2, with TRBD1 matching 10 bases. V trimming: 3 bases; J trimming: 2 bases; junction bases outside the gene matches: 10. The germline V gene has CDR1 SGDLS and CDR2 YYNGEE. This CDR3 spans 17 amino acids. The chain's CDR3 is CASSGRGTGEVNYGYTF. CDR3 DNA sequence: TGTGCCAGCAGCGGGCGAGGGACAGGGGAGGTGAACTATGGCTACACCTTC.

The chain has TRBV14 and TRBJ2-5; 10 bases are shared with TRBD1. The CDR3 is made up of 15 amino acids. Losses at the gene ends were 1 base for V and 6 bases for J; bases not matched to a gene: 5. Germline V gene sequence: CDR1 SGHDN, CDR2 FVKESK. The CDR3 protein is CASSQGQGAGQTQYF. The CDR3 coding sequence is TGTGCCAGCAGCCAAGGACAGGGGGCCGGACAGACCCAGTACTTC.

V gene TRBV27 combines with J gene TRBJ2-7; weak D call: TRBD2 (7 bases). The germline V and J ends were trimmed by 8 bases and 5 bases, with 25 bases remaining between them. The CDR3 length is 16 residues. From germline, CDR1 is MNHEY and CDR2 SMNVEV (reference sequence). The CDR3 coding sequence is TGTGCCAGCCGCTCCTGGGGGGGGGCAGGGCCCAACGAGCAGTACTTC. This encodes CASRSWGGAGPNEQYF.

With respect to this clone: Other DNA sequences of this sample code for an identical CDR3. This chain links TRBV7-9 with TRBJ2-7, with D perhaps TRBD2 (5 bases). CDR1 SEHNR and CDR2 FQNEAQ come from the germline V gene (reference sequence). V gave up 0 bases and J gave up 4 bases, with 10 bases separating them. The CDR3 consists of 14 residues. CDR3 loop: CASSLASGSYEQYF. CDR3 coding DNA: TGTGCCAGCAGCTTAGCTTCGGGGTCTTACGAGCAGTACTTC.

This clone was counted only a few times. The V gene is TRBV10-3, the J gene TRBJ1-2; D gene uncertain. This CDR3 has 12 residues. CDR1 is ENHRY, CDR2 SYGVKD, per germline. Trimming stripped 2 bases from V and 8 bases from J, with 9 bases between. The CDR3 loop reads CAISEPPRGYTF. The DNA for the CDR3 is TGTGCCATCAGTGAGCCCCCCAGGGGCTACACCTTC.

The count of this clone is one. The chain joins TRBV5-4 to TRBJ1-3; D remains unclear. This CDR3 region has 13 residues. V lost 3 bases and J 10 bases, leaving 14 bases between the germline ends. Germline V CDR1 and CDR2: SGHNT, YYREEE (reference sequence). The CDR3 reads CASSYREARTIYF. DNA for the CDR3: TGTGCCAGCAGCTACCGGGAAGCTCGGACCATATATTTT.

CDR3 nucleotides: TGCGCCAGCAGCCAAGACACAGGGGGCACTGGGGCCAACGTCCTGACTTTC. Its protein product is CASSQDTGGTGANVLTF. The gene calls are TRBV4-1 and TRBJ2-6; 9 bases are shared with TRBD1. This CDR3 is 17 amino acids long. Germline loops: CDR1 MGHRA, CDR2 YSYEKL. Trimming took 0 bases from V and 2 from J; bases not matched to a gene: 2.

About this clone itself: Other nucleotide sequences from this sample produce the same CDR3. The chain recombines TRBV27 with TRBJ2-6; no reliable D call. CDR3 length: 13 amino acids. The V end lost 6 bases, the J end lost 0 bases, and 3 bases lay between the germline ends. The germline V gene encodes CDR1 MNHEY and CDR2 SMNVEV (reference sequence). CDR3 protein: CASRTSGANVLTF. CDR3 DNA: TGTGCCAGCAGAACCTCTGGGGCCAACGTCCTGACTTTC.

The chain employs TRBV10-3 and TRBJ2-7, with a possible D match to TRBD1 (6 bases). There are 13 residues in the CDR3. Germline V gene data show CDR1 as ENHRY and CDR2 as SYGVKD. V lost 10 bases, J lost 3 bases, and 16 bases lay in between. The CDR3 coding sequence is TGTGCCAGCCTCGGGACAAACAACTACGAGCAGTACTTC. Residues: CASLGTNNYEQYF.

The chain carries TRBV19 and TRBJ1-1; D is possibly TRBD1 (5 bases). V was shortened by 5 bases and J by 1 base, with 8 bases between the two germline ends. The CDR3 is made up of 13 amino acids. Looked up from germline, CDR1 is LNHDA and CDR2 is SQIVND (reference sequence). The CDR3 bases are TGTGCCAGTAGTTTAGGGGCGAACACTGAAGCTTTCTTT. This translates into CASSLGANTEAFF.

The chain employs TRBV7-2 and TRBJ2-2; TRBD2 matches 16 bases. Germline CDR1 SGHTA, CDR2 FQGNSA. This CDR3 has 19 residues. V was pared by 3 bases and J by 4 bases, with 8 bases of the junction left unmatched. CDR3 in DNA: TGTGCCAGCAGCTTGGGTATCGGGACTAGCGGGAGGGCCACCGGGGAGCTGTTTTTT. This sequence encodes CASSLGIGTSGRATGELFF.

This clone was seen a single time. This sample also contains other DNA sequences that code for the same CDR3. J is TRBJ1-2 and V is TRBV6-1, with D perhaps matching TRBD1 (5 bases). The CDR3 is 13 amino acids. Looked up from germline, CDR1 is MNHNS and CDR2 is SASEGT. Trimming shortened V by 3 bases and J by 8 bases, and 13 bases separated the two germline ends. The DNA for the CDR3 is TGTGCCAGCAGTGAGGCGGGGTGGGGCGGCTACACCTTC. Amino acid sequence: CASSEAGWGGYTF.